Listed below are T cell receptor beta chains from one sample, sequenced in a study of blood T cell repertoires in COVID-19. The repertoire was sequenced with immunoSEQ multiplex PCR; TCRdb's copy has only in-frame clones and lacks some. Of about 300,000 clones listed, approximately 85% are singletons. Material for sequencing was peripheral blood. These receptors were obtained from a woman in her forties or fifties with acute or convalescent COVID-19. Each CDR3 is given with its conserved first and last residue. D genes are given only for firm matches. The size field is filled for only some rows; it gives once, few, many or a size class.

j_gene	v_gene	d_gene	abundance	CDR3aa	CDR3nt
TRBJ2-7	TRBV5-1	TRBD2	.	CASSLVAGAREQYF	TGCGCCAGCAGCTTGGTGGCGGGAGCGAGGGAGCAGTACTTC
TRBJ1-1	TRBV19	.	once	CASSIGGANTEAFF	TGTGCCAGTAGTATAGGGGGCGCGAACACTGAAGCTTTCTTT
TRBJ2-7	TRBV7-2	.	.	CASSFSKLDNTYEQYF	TGTGCCAGCAGCTTTTCGAAACTGGACAATACCTACGAGCAGTACTTC
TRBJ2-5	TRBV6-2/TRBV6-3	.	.	CASSYSTRRRAFEVETQYF	TGTGCCAGCAGTTACTCTACACGACGGCGGGCCTTCGAGGTAGAGACCCAGTACTTC
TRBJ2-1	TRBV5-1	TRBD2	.	CASSLEGLPYNEQFF	TGCGCCAGCAGCTTGGAGGGACTACCCTACAATGAGCAGTTCTTC
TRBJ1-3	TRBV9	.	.	CASSVAGAEGNTIYF	TGTGCCAGCAGCGTTGCAGGGGCGGAGGGAAACACCATATATTTT
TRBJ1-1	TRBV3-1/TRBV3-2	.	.	CASSQGRGEAFF	TGTGCCAGCAGCCAAGGGAGGGGTGAAGCTTTCTTT
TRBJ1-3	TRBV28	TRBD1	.	CASSLWGTGGNTIYF	TGTGCCAGCAGTTTATGGGGGACAGGGGGAAACACCATATATTTT
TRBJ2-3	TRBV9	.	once	CASSPPMEGASDTQYF	TGTGCCAGCAGCCCCCCGATGGAGGGGGCCTCAGATACGCAGTATTTT
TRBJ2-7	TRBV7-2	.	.	CASSSNSYEQYF	TGTGCCAGCAGCTCAAACTCCTACGAGCAGTACTTC
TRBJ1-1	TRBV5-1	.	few	CASSLDTGNTEAFF	TGCGCCAGCAGCTTGGACACGGGGAACACTGAAGCTTTCTTT
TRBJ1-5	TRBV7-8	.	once	CASSLLGSVLYSNQPQHF	TGTGCCAGCAGCTTGCTGGGGAGCGTGTTATATAGCAATCAGCCCCAGCATTTT
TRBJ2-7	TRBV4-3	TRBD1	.	CASSQDRGSHEQYF	TGCGCCAGCAGCCAGGACAGGGGGTCCCACGAGCAGTACTTC
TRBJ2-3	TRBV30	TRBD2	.	CAWSVSGTSVYF	TGTGCCTGGAGTGTGTCCGGGACTAGCGTCTATTTT
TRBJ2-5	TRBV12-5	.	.	CASAARAETQYF	TGTGCTAGTGCTGCGCGGGCGGAGACCCAGTACTTC
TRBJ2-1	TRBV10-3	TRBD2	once	CAISGTSGSSYNEQFF	TGTGCCATCAGCGGGACTAGCGGGAGTTCCTACAATGAGCAGTTCTTC
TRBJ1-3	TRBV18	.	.	CASSPDAGGNTIYF	TGTGCCAGCTCACCCGATGCCGGGGGAAACACCATATATTTT
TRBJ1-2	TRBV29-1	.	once	CSVEAAPDGYTF	TGCAGCGTTGAGGCGGCACCTGATGGCTACACCTTC
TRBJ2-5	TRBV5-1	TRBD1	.	CASSFTGGLEETQYF	TGCGCCAGCAGCTTTACAGGGGGCCTCGAAGAGACCCAGTACTTC
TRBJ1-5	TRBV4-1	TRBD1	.	CASSLETGGSGSQHF	TGCGCCAGCAGCCTGGAAACAGGGGGCTCTGGATCCCAGCATTTT
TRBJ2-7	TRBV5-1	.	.	CASSRGRSTYEQYF	TGCGCCAGCAGCCGGGGGAGATCGACCTACGAGCAGTACTTC
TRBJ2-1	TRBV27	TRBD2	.	CASSLSIRAGEREQFF	TGTGCCAGCAGTTTATCCATCCGGGCGGGAGAGCGGGAGCAGTTCTTC
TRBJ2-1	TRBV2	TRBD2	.	CASSGLAGISEFF	TGTGCCAGCAGCGGACTAGCGGGAATCTCGGAGTTCTTC
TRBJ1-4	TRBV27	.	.	CASSLLDSTNEKLFF	TGTGCCAGCAGTTTACTGGACTCAACTAATGAAAAACTGTTTTTT
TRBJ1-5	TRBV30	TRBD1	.	CAVGTGGNQPQHF	TGTGCAGTCGGGACAGGGGGCAATCAGCCCCAGCATTTT
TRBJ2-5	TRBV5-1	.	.	CASSLAQLQGETQYF	TGCGCCAGCAGCTTGGCCCAACTACAGGGAGAGACCCAGTACTTC
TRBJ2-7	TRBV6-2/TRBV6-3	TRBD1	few	CASSYSLGTGIFYEQYF	TGTGCCAGCAGTTACTCGTTAGGGACAGGGATCTTCTACGAGCAGTACTTC
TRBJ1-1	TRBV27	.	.	CASGRGNTEAFF	TGTGCCAGCGGCAGGGGGAACACTGAAGCTTTCTTT
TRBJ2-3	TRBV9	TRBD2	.	CASSPGTSVTDTQYF	TGTGCCAGCAGTCCCGGGACTAGCGTGACAGATACGCAGTATTTT
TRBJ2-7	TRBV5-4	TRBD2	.	CASSLPPSGLIYEQYF	TGTGCCAGCAGCTTGCCCCCTAGCGGGCTTATCTACGAGCAGTACTTC
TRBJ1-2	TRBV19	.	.	CASSIDGQPYGGYTF	TGTGCCAGTAGTATAGACGGACAGCCCTATGGAGGCTACACCTTC
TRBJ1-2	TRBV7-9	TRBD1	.	CASSEGQGGYTF	TGTGCCAGCAGCGAGGGACAGGGGGGCTACACCTTC
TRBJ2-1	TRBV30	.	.	CAWSVSDEQFF	TGTGCCTGGAGTGTGAGCGATGAGCAGTTCTTC
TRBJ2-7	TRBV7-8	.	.	CASSPRGEQYF	TGTGCCAGCAGTCCCCGGGGCGAGCAGTACTTC
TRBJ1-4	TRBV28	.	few	CASSTGGFYEKLFF	TGTGCCAGCAGTACCGGGGGTTTTTATGAAAAACTGTTTTTT
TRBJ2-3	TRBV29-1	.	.	CSVGRDSRDTQYF	TGCAGCGTGGGAAGGGACTCGCGGGATACGCAGTATTTT
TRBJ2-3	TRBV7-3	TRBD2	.	CASSKREGADTQYF	TGTGCCAGCAGCAAGCGGGAGGGTGCAGATACGCAGTATTTT
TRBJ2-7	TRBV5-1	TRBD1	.	CASSSQGVKTSYEQYF	TGCGCCAGCAGCTCACAGGGGGTAAAGACATCCTACGAGCAGTACTTC
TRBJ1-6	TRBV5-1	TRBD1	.	CASSLLTDRGNSPLHF	TGCGCCAGCAGCTTACTTACGGACAGGGGTAATTCACCCCTCCACTTT
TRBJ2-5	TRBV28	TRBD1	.	CASRRTGRETQYF	TGTGCCAGCCGTAGGACAGGAAGGGAGACCCAGTACTTC
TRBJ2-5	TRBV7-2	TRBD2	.	CASSPSGVTWTQYF	TGTGCCAGCAGCCCAAGCGGGGTAACATGGACCCAGTACTTC
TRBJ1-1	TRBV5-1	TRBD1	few	CASTPQGAAEAFF	TGCGCCAGCACCCCACAGGGGGCAGCTGAAGCTTTCTTT
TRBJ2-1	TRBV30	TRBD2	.	CASQAGFSYNEQFF	TGTGCCTCACAAGCGGGATTCTCCTACAATGAGCAGTTCTTC
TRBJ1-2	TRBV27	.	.	CASSAGGARYGYTF	TGTGCCAGCAGTGCCGGGGGGGCGCGGTATGGCTACACCTTC
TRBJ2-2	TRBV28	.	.	CASSLVLTGELFF	TGTGCCAGCAGTTTAGTGTTAACCGGGGAGCTGTTTTTT
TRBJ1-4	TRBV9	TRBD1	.	CASSTTTGRNEKLFF	TGTGCCAGCAGCACTACGACAGGGAGGAACGAAAAACTGTTTTTT
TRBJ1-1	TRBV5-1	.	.	CASSLTGFNTEAFF	TGCGCCAGCAGCCTGACAGGATTTAACACTGAAGCTTTCTTT
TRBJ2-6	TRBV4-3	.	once	CASSQDWGAGANVLTF	TGCGCCAGCAGCCAAGACTGGGGGGCTGGGGCCAACGTCCTGACTTTC
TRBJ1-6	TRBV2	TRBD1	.	CASRVTTGVYNSPLHF	TGTGCCAGCAGAGTGACGACAGGGGTCTATAATTCACCCCTCCACTTT
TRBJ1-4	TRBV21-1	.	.	CASSKRGSITTNEKLFF	TGTGCCAGCAGCAAAAGAGGCAGCATCACAACTAATGAAAAACTGTTTTTT